The 6 T cell receptor beta chains in this list originate from one sample, sequenced in a study of T cell changes during pregnancy in multiple sclerosis. Method: immunoSEQ multiplex PCR; TCRdb's copy keeps in-frame clones and lacks some. The data contain around 36,000 clones, over 85% of them seen just once; the ten biggest clones take up roughly 1.2%. The starting material was peripheral blood, obtained before pregnancy. These receptor sequences come from a female donor with multiple sclerosis, enrolled in a pregnancy study.

V usage is TRBV6-1 and J usage is TRBJ1-1, with 8 nucleotides matching TRBD1. Germline CDR1 and CDR2: MNHNS and SASEGT. The CDR3 is 15 amino acids. With 3 bases clipped from V and 6 bases from J, the junction kept 9 bases outside the gene matches. The CDR3 bases are TGTGCCAGCAGTGATGATTACAGGGGGTTGGCTGAAGCTTTCTTT. Translation: CASSDDYRGLAEAFF.

This rearrangement joins TRBV11-3 to TRBJ2-7; possible D gene TRBD1, 5 bases. CDR3 length: 14 amino acids. CDR1 is SGHNT and CDR2 is YENEEA in the germline V gene. V lost 1 base and J 0 bases, leaving 7 bases between the germline ends. CDR3 in amino acids: CASSLGTGSYEQYF. In DNA form, the CDR3 reads TGTGCCAGCAGCTTAGGTACAGGCTCCTACGAGCAGTACTTC.

The V call is TRBV21-1, the J call TRBJ1-3; TRBD1, the table's D call, lacks a check against the DNA. TRBV21-1 is a pseudogene segment. CDR3 length: 19 amino acids. In nucleotides, the CDR3 is TGTGCCAGCAGCCTTAGACAGGGTTTCCTCCTTACCGATGGAAACACCATATATTTT. Translating it yields CASSLRQGFLLTDGNTIYF.

The chain has TRBV10-3 and TRBJ2-2; the match to TRBD2 covers 14 bases. Trimming at V came to 11 bases and at J to 1 base, leaving 15 bases not matched to a gene. Germline-derived CDR1 and CDR2 are ENHRY and SYGVKD. The CDR3 is 19 residues long. CDR3 region: CASSWPGLAGVVNTGELFF. DNA of the CDR3: TGTGCCTCTTCCTGGCCGGGACTAGCGGGAGTCGTGAACACCGGGGAGCTGTTTTTT.

The V gene is TRBV9, the J gene TRBJ1-5; 9 bases align to TRBD1. J lost 5 bases, V lost 3 bases, and 3 bases had no gene match. There are 14 residues in the CDR3. Germline lookup yields CDR1 SGDLS and CDR2 YYNGEE. The CDR3 spells CASSGTGVHQPQHF. In DNA, the CDR3 is TGTGCCAGCAGCGGGACAGGGGTACATCAGCCCCAGCATTTT.

The rearrangement links TRBV7-3 to TRBJ2-2, with a possible D match to TRBD2 (5 bases). This CDR3 contains 15 residues. Germline V gene sequence: CDR1 SGHTA, CDR2 FQGTGA. V was trimmed by 0 bases and J by 5 bases, leaving 10 bases between them. CDR3 sequence: CASSLTFRTTGELFF. Here the CDR3 DNA reads TGTGCCAGCAGCTTAACGTTCCGGACTACCGGGGAGCTGTTTTTT.